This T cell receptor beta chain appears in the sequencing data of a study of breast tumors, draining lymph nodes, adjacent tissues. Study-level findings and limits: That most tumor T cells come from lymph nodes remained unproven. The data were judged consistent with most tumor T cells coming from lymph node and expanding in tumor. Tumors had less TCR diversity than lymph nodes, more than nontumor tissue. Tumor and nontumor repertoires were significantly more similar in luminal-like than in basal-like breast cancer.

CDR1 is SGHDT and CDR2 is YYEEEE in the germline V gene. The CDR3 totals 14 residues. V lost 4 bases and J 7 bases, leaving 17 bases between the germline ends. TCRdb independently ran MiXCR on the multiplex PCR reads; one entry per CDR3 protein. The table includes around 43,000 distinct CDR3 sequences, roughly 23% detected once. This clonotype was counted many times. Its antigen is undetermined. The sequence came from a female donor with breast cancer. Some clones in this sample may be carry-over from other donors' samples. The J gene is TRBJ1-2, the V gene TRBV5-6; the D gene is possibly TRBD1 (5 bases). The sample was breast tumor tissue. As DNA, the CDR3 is TGTGCCAGCAGCCCCAGCCAGGGCTTATTTGGCTACACCTTC. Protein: CASSPSQGLFGYTF.